The clone carrying this T cell receptor (beta chain) has just a few counts. Its specificity is not known. These data are taken from a study of cytomegalovirus exposure and HLA in healthy donors. Study-level points and caveats: The only immune exposure information that was available was CMV serostatus. Further analysis was carried out later, and it showed several of the most significant clusters appearing linked to common viral pathogens. Per published accounts, TCR beta sequences correctly predicted the HLA-A and HLA-B alleles of most subjects. Reports credit the classifier with highly specific, highly sensitive diagnosis of cytomegalovirus status.

Primers for the PCR totalled 60 Vbeta and 13 Jbeta. Produced via immunoSEQ multiplex PCR; TCRdb's table is partial and in-frame only. The sample holds more than 140,000 clones; around 80% are singletons and the top ten take about 5.6%. Germline values: CDR1 SQVTM, CDR2 ANQGSEA. J lost 5 bases, V lost 7 bases, and 7 bases had no gene match. This CDR3 spans 12 amino acids. The sequencing sample was made of PBMCs. The source of this sequence is a man between 25 and 39 years old in good health and CMV-seropositive. The chain is built from TRBV29-1 and TRBJ1-2; 7 bases match TRBD1. The CDR3 here is CSAPTGPYGYTF. CDR3 in DNA: TGCAGCGCTCCGACAGGGCCTTATGGCTACACCTTC.